This TCR beta chain was sequenced during a study of T cell repertoires in cytomegalovirus infection. Study overall: Based on public TCR beta signatures, there were indications of CMV infection and of a matching HLA type. Study findings and constraints: HLA-C-restricted CMV clonotypes gave the most frequent clonotype in two of eight donors. The cumulative frequency of public TCR beta families distinguished individuals who carried CMV together with the relevant HLA.

This CDR3 comprises 13 residues. Germline V lookup: CDR1 SGHTA, CDR2 FQGNSA. V lost 5 bases and J 9 bases, leaving 14 bases between the germline ends. This clonotype was counted many times. No antigen is known for it. TCRdb processed the reads anew with MiXCR; each CDR3 protein has one entry. The table records just under 550,000 distinct CDR3 sequences, about 26% of them present only once. The sequencing sample was made of PBMCs. This receptor was taken from a human donor in good health (CMV status not recorded). Some clones in this sample may be carry-over from other donors' samples. The V and J genes are TRBV7-2 and TRBJ2-1; perhaps TRBD2 as D (6 bases). The CDR3 DNA reads as TGTGCCAGCAGCCCTACTAGCACTAGTGAGCAGTTCTTC. Protein sequence: CASSPTSTSEQFF.